This record covers a single T cell receptor (beta chain). Its specificity is not known. The record originates from a study of beta chain features in type 1 diabetes. Sequenced material consisted of expressed TCRB transcripts (all of the isolated RNA was reverse transcribed). Regulatory, naive and central memory T cell samples averaged approximately 3.5 million reads. Data came from immunoSEQ multiplex PCR; TCRdb stores just in-frame clones and leaves some out. This sample yields under 150,000 clones, of which about 18% are seen a single time; around 2.7% belongs to the top ten. General study results and limits: There were fewer insertions and more deletions at the VDJ junctions of type 1 diabetes patients. The naive, central memory and Treg TCRB repertoires looked more alike in patients than they did in healthy donors. Moderately but significantly shorter TCRB CDR3s were found in Type 1 diabetes patients in all four CD4+ subsets.

Germline values: CDR1 SGDLS, CDR2 YYNGEE. The CDR3 length is 14 residues. V was pared by 3 bases and J by 5 bases, with 7 bases of the junction left unmatched. This clonotype was obtained from a young man with type 1 diabetes. What was sequenced was central memory CD4+ T cells from blood. The gene calls are TRBV9 and TRBJ1-1; 7 bases are a match to TRBD1. The CDR3 nucleotides are TGTGCCAGCAGCGACATCCCAGGGGGGACTGAAGCTTTCTTT. Translating it yields CASSDIPGGTEAFF.